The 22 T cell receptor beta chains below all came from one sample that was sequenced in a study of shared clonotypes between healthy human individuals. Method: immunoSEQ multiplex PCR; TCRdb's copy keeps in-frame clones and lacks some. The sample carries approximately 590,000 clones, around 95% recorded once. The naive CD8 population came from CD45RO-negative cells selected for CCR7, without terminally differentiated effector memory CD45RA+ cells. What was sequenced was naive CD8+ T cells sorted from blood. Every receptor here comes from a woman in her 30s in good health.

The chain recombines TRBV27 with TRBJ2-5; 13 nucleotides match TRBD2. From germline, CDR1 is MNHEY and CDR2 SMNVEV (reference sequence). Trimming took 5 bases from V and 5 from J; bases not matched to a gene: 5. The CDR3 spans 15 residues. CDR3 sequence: CASSTLAGGLETQYF. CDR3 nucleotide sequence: TGTGCCAGCAGTACACTAGCGGGAGGGCTGGAGACCCAGTACTTC.

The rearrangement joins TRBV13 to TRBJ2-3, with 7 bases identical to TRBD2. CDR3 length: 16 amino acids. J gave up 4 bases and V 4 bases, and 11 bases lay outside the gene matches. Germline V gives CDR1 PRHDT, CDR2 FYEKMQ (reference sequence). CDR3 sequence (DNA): TGTGCCAGCAGCTCGGGACTAATCCGCGATGCAGATACGCAGTATTTT. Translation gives CASSSGLIRDADTQYF.

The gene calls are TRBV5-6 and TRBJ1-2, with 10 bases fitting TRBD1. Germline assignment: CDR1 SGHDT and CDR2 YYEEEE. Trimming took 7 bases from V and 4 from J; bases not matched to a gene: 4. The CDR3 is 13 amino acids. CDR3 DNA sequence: TGTGCCAGCTTGACAGGGGGCGGCTATGGCTACACCTTC. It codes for CASLTGGGYGYTF.

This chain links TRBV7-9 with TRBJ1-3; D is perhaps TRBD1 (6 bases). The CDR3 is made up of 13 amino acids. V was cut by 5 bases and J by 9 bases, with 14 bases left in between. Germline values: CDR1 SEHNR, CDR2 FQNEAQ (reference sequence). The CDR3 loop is CASSLGAEITIYF. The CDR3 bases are TGTGCCAGCAGCCTGGGGGCGGAGATCACCATATATTTT.

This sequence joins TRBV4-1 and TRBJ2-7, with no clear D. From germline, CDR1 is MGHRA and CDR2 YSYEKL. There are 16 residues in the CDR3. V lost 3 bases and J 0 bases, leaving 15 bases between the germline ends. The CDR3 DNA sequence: TGCGCCAGCAGCCAGTTGTGGACCCCGGGCTCCTACGAGCAGTACTTC. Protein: CASSQLWTPGSYEQYF.

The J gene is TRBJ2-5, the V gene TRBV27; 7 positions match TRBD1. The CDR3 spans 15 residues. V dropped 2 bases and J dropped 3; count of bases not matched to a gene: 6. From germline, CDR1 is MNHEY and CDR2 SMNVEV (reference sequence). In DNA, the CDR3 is TGTGCCAGCAGTTTAGTTCCGGGACAGAAAGAGACCCAGTACTTC. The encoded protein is CASSLVPGQKETQYF.

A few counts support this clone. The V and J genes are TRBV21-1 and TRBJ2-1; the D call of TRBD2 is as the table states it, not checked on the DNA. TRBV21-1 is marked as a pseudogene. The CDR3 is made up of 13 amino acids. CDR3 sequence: CASSSPQRNEQFF. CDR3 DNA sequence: TGTGCCAGCAGCAGCCCTCAGAGGAATGAGCAGTTCTTC.

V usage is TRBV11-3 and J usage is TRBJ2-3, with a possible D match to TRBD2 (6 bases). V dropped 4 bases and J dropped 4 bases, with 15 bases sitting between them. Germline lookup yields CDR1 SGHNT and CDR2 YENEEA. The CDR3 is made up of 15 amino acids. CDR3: CASSSDTEGSDTQYF. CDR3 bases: TGTGCCAGCAGCTCGGACACGGAGGGGTCAGATACGCAGTATTTT.

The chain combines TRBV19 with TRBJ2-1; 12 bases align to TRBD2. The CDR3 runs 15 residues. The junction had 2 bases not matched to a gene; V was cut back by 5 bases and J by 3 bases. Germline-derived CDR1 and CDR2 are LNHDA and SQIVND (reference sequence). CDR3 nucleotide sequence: TGTGCCAGTAGTCTAGCGGGAGGGCTCTACAATGAGCAGTTCTTC. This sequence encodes CASSLAGGLYNEQFF. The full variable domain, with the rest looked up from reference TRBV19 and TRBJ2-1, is DGGITQSPKYLFRKEGQNVTLSCEQNLNHDAMYWYRQDPGQGLRLIYYSQIVNDFQKGDIAEGYSVSREKKESFPLTVTSAQKNPTAFYLCASSLAGGLYNEQFFGPGTRLTVL.

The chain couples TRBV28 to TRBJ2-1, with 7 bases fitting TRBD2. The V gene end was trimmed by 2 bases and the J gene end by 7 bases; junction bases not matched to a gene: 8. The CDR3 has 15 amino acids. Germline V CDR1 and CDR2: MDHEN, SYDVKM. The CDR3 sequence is CASSLLAVGGNEQFF. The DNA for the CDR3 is TGTGCCAGCAGTTTACTAGCGGTAGGTGGGAATGAGCAGTTCTTC.

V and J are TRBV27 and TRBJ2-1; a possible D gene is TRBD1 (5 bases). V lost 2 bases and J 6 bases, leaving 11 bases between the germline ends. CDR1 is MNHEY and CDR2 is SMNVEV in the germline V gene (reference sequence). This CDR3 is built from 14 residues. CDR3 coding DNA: TGTGCCAGCAGTTTAAGGGGTTCTGCCAATGAGCAGTTCTTC. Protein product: CASSLRGSANEQFF.

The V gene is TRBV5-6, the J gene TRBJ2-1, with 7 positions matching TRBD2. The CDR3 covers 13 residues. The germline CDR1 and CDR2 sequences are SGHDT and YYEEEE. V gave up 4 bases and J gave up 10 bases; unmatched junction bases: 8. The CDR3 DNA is TGTGCCAGCAGCCAATGGACCGGGGGGGAGCAGTTCTTC. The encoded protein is CASSQWTGGEQFF.

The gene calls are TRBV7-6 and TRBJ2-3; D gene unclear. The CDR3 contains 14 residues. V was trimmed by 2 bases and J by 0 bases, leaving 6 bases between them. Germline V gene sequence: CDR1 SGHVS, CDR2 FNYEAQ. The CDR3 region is CASSLWRSTDTQYF. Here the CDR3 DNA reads TGTGCCAGCAGCTTATGGCGGAGCACAGATACGCAGTATTTT. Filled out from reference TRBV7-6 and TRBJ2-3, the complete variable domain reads GAGVSQSPRYKVTKRGQDVALRCDPISGHVSLYWYRQALGQGPEFLTYFNYEAQQDKSGLPNDRFSAERPEGSISTLTIQRTEQRDSAMYRCASSLWRSTDTQYFGPGTRLTVL.

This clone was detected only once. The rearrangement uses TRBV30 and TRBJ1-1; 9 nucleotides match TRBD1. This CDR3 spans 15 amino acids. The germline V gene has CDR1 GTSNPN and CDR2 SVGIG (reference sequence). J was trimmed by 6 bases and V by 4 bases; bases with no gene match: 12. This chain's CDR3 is CAWKSTGGAGPEAFF. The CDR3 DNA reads TGTGCCTGGAAGTCTACAGGGGGCGCTGGCCCTGAAGCTTTCTTT.

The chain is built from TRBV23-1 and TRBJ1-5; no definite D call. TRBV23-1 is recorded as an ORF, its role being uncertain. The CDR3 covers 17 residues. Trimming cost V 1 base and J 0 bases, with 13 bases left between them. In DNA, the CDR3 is TGCGCCAGCAGTCAATTTACACCTAGTTATAGCAATCAGCCCCAGCATTTT. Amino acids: CASSQFTPSYSNQPQHF.

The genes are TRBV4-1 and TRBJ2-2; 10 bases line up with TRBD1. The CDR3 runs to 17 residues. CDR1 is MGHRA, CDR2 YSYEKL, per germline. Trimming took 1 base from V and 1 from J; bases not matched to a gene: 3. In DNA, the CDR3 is TGCGCCAGCAGCCAAGTGGGACAGGGGCTGAACACCGGGGAGCTGTTTTTT. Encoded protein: CASSQVGQGLNTGELFF.

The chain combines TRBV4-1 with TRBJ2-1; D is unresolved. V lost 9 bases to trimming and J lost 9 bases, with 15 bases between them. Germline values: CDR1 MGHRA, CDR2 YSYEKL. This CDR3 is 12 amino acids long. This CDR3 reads CASSIEYGEQFF. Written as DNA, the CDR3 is TGCGCCAGTTCTATTGAGTACGGTGAGCAGTTCTTC.

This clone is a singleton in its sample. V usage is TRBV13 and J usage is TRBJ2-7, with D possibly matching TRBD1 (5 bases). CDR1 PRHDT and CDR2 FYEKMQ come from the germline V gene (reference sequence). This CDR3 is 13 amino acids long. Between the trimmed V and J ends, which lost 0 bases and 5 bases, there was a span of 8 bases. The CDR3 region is CASSLGQVDEQYF. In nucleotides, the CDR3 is TGTGCCAGCAGCTTAGGACAGGTGGACGAGCAGTACTTC. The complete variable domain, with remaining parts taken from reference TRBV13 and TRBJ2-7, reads AAGVIQSPRHLIKEKRETATLKCYPIPRHDTVYWYQQGPGQDPQFLISFYEKMQSDKGSIPDRFSAQQFSDYHSELNMSSLELGDSALYFCASSLGQVDEQYFGPGTRLTVT.

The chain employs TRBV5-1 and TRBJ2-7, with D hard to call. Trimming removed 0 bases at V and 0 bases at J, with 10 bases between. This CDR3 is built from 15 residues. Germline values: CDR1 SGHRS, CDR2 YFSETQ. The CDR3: CASSLDLPSSYEQYF. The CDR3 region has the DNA TGCGCCAGCAGCTTGGATCTACCGAGCTCCTACGAGCAGTACTTC.

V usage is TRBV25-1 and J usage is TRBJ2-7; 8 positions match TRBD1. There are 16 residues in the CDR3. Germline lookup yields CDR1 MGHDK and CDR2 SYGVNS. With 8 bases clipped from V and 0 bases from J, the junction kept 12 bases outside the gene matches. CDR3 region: CASRSGQGPSSYEQYF. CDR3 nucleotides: TGTGCCAGCCGATCTGGACAGGGTCCGAGCTCCTACGAGCAGTACTTC.

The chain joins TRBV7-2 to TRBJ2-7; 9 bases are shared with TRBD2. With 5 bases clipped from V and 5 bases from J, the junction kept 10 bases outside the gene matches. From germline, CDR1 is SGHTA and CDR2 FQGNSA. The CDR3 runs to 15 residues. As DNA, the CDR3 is TGTGCCAGCAGCCCGCTGGGTGCGGGAGGGAACGAGCAGTACTTC. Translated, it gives CASSPLGAGGNEQYF.

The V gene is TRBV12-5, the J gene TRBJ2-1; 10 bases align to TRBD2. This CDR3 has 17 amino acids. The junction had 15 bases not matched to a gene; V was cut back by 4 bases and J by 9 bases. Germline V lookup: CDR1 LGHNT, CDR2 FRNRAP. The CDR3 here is CASGSYTSGRAGGEQFF. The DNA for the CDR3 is TGTGCTAGTGGTTCCTACACGAGCGGGAGGGCCGGTGGTGAGCAGTTCTTC.